Presented here are 5 T cell receptor beta chains from one specimen sequenced in a study of blood T cells in healthy people across ages. Together with a sample-barcoded 5' primer, a J-beta primer mix was included in a second PCR lasting about 7 to 12 cycles. MiXCR was run by TCRdb on the 5' RACE reads, yielding one entry per CDR3 protein. The data hold about 800,000 distinct CDR3 sequences, with roughly 60% observed a single time. The sample was blood. The receptors stem from a man younger than 45 in good health.

This sequence joins TRBV7-8 and TRBJ2-3; D call uncertain. Per the germline V gene, CDR1 is SGHVS and CDR2 is FQNEAQ. The CDR3 loop spans 15 amino acids. The germline V and J ends were trimmed by 2 bases and 3 bases, with 12 bases remaining between them. The CDR3 region has the DNA TGTGCCAGCAGCTTAACAGCAATCCAGACAGATACGCAGTATTTT. Protein: CASSLTAIQTDTQYF.

In DNA, the CDR3 is TGTGCCAGCACCACCCTAGGGTCTAGCGGTCAAGAGACCCAGTACTTC. This sequence encodes CASTTLGSSGQETQYF. The V gene is TRBV12-3 or TRBV12-4, the J gene TRBJ2-5; TRBD2 matches 7 bases. The CDR3 loop spans 16 amino acids. Trimming at V came to 7 bases and at J to 2 bases, leaving 13 bases not matched to a gene.

V is TRBV2 and J is TRBJ2-1; D is undetermined. Germline V lookup: CDR1 SNHLY, CDR2 FYNNEI. This CDR3 has 14 amino acids. V dropped 0 bases and J dropped 6 bases, with 9 bases sitting between them. The DNA for the CDR3 is TGTGCCAGCAGTGAAGCAAAGATGAGCAATGAGCAGTTCTTC. It encodes CASSEAKMSNEQFF.

The chain joins TRBV11-2 to TRBJ2-4, with D possibly being TRBD2 (6 bases). Trimming removed 5 bases from V and 13 bases from J, with 18 bases in between. CDR3 length: 13 amino acids. Germline CDR1 reads SGHAT; CDR2 reads FQNNGV. The CDR3 region is CASSPGLPSQQYF. The CDR3 DNA sequence: TGTGCCAGCAGCCCCGGACTACCGAGTCAGCAGTACTTC.

The rearrangement links TRBV12-3 or TRBV12-4 to TRBJ2-7, with TRBD1 matching over 10 bases. Germline trimming cut 3 bases from V and 5 bases from J; bases unmatched to any gene: 7. This CDR3 region has 15 residues. CDR3 loop: CASSLRTGQGNEQYF. DNA of the CDR3: TGTGCCAGCAGTTTGCGCACGGGACAGGGGAACGAGCAGTACTTC.